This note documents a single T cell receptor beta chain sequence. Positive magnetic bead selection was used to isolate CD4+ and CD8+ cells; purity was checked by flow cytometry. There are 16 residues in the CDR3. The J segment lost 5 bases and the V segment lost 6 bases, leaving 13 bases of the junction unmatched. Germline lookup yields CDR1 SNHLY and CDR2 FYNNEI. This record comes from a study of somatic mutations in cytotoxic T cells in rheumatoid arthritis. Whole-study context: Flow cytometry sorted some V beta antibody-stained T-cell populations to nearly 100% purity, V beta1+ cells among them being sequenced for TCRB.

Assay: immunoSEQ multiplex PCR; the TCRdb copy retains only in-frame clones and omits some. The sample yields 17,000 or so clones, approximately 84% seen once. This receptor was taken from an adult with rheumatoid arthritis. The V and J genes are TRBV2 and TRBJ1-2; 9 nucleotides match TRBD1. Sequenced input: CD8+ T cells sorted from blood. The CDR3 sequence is CASSAPGQGFRYGYTF. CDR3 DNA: TGTGCCAGCAGCGCGCCGGGACAGGGATTCCGGTATGGCTACACCTTC.